These T cell receptor beta chains were read from a single sample in a study of Ad26.COV2.S vaccination and SARS-CoV-2 variants. TCRdb's copy holds only in-frame clones and misses some; the assay was immunoSEQ multiplex PCR. The repertoire holds roughly 500,000 clones, roughly 87% seen once, with roughly 12% in the top ten. The sequencing here drew on peripheral blood, taken in a trial of Ad26.COV2.S vaccine versus placebo. The receptors originated from a person between 18 and 60 years old who received the Ad26.COV2.S COVID-19 vaccine or a placebo. CDR3s leave out the opening cysteine and the closing phenylalanine or tryptophan. The order of the fields is J gene, V gene, clone size, CDR3 protein. Expanded clones are given a class, and other clones once, few, many or no size at all.

J gene: TRBJ2-1
V gene: TRBV3-1/TRBV3-2
clone size: -
CDR3 protein: ASISSGFEVEQF

J gene: TRBJ2-7
V gene: TRBV7-9
clone size: -
CDR3 protein: ASSLAGTTYEQY

J gene: TRBJ1-4
V gene: TRBV11-3
clone size: -
CDR3 protein: ASGLFIEKLF

J gene: TRBJ2-3
V gene: TRBV2
clone size: -
CDR3 protein: ASNGASGFTDTQY

J gene: TRBJ1-5
V gene: TRBV18
clone size: -
CDR3 protein: ASSPRTGDNQPQH

J gene: TRBJ2-1
V gene: TRBV27
clone size: many
CDR3 protein: ASSLVLAGGNEQF

J gene: TRBJ2-3
V gene: TRBV5-8
clone size: -
CDR3 protein: ASSLLGAGADTQY

J gene: TRBJ2-1
V gene: TRBV7-7
clone size: once
CDR3 protein: ASSPLTSVKGNEQF

J gene: TRBJ1-5
V gene: TRBV2
clone size: -
CDR3 protein: ASRPGTRSNQPQH

J gene: TRBJ2-3
V gene: TRBV10-2
clone size: -
CDR3 protein: ASSLSADTQY

J gene: TRBJ2-3
V gene: TRBV19
clone size: -
CDR3 protein: ASSMYGSLITDTQY

J gene: TRBJ1-3
V gene: TRBV7-2
clone size: -
CDR3 protein: ASSSSSGNTIY

J gene: TRBJ2-5
V gene: TRBV6-2/TRBV6-3
clone size: -
CDR3 protein: ASSWGLAGAKTQY

J gene: TRBJ2-2
V gene: TRBV10-3
clone size: few
CDR3 protein: AIRNTRTGAPNTGELF

J gene: TRBJ1-5
V gene: TRBV6-2/TRBV6-3
clone size: -
CDR3 protein: ASSYSGVGNQPQH

J gene: TRBJ1-5
V gene: TRBV5-5
clone size: -
CDR3 protein: ASSPLGGGTNQPQH

J gene: TRBJ1-3
V gene: TRBV28
clone size: -
CDR3 protein: ASSLQGIRNTIY

J gene: TRBJ1-2
V gene: TRBV7-6
clone size: -
CDR3 protein: ASSQFGGDRDYGYT

J gene: TRBJ1-2
V gene: TRBV29-1
clone size: -
CDR3 protein: SVGPSGGYT

J gene: TRBJ1-4
V gene: TRBV5-1
clone size: -
CDR3 protein: ASSLVGGASEKLF

J gene: TRBJ1-5
V gene: TRBV19
clone size: few
CDR3 protein: ASSVSGGIYQPQH

J gene: TRBJ1-5
V gene: TRBV7-3
clone size: -
CDR3 protein: ASSLMSGRDQPQH

J gene: TRBJ2-7
V gene: TRBV12-3/TRBV12-4
clone size: -
CDR3 protein: ASSPSPYEQY

J gene: TRBJ2-3
V gene: TRBV2
clone size: once
CDR3 protein: ASRQAADTQY

J gene: TRBJ1-2
V gene: TRBV19
clone size: -
CDR3 protein: ASSPTGTGVYYGYT

J gene: TRBJ2-3
V gene: TRBV27
clone size: -
CDR3 protein: ASSSLDDTDTQY

J gene: TRBJ2-5
V gene: TRBV5-4
clone size: once
CDR3 protein: ASSLSGRTGETQY

J gene: TRBJ2-3
V gene: TRBV7-2
clone size: -
CDR3 protein: ASTIDILRAGTQY

J gene: TRBJ2-7
V gene: TRBV18
clone size: -
CDR3 protein: ASSPRASGGLYEQY

J gene: TRBJ2-2
V gene: TRBV19
clone size: -
CDR3 protein: ASSIKGSLGTGELF

J gene: TRBJ1-2
V gene: TRBV2
clone size: -
CDR3 protein: ASKQTGTQGYT

J gene: TRBJ1-4
V gene: TRBV4-3
clone size: once
CDR3 protein: ASSQDLVREKLF

J gene: TRBJ2-2
V gene: TRBV7-8
clone size: few
CDR3 protein: ASSSLTGLADTGELF

J gene: TRBJ1-1
V gene: TRBV7-2
clone size: -
CDR3 protein: ASSRDRLVGTEAF

J gene: TRBJ1-4
V gene: TRBV18
clone size: -
CDR3 protein: ASSPPGVDEKLF

J gene: TRBJ2-7
V gene: TRBV27
clone size: -
CDR3 protein: ASGSSWSYEQY

J gene: TRBJ2-2
V gene: TRBV28
clone size: once
CDR3 protein: ASHPGLANTGELF

J gene: TRBJ2-7
V gene: TRBV7-2
clone size: -
CDR3 protein: ASSWGRGPYEQY

J gene: TRBJ1-1
V gene: TRBV6-2/TRBV6-3
clone size: once
CDR3 protein: ASSPEGGVGRAF

J gene: TRBJ2-5
V gene: TRBV5-4
clone size: -
CDR3 protein: ASSSQQAQETQY

J gene: TRBJ2-3
V gene: TRBV7-9
clone size: -
CDR3 protein: ASSPDTGGRADTQY

J gene: TRBJ2-1
V gene: TRBV20-1
clone size: -
CDR3 protein: QPSGSNEQF

J gene: TRBJ1-1
V gene: TRBV7-9
clone size: -
CDR3 protein: ASSLAGANNTEAF

J gene: TRBJ1-4
V gene: TRBV25-1
clone size: -
CDR3 protein: ASSERRGGEKLF

J gene: TRBJ1-1
V gene: TRBV29-1
clone size: -
CDR3 protein: SVVPENTEAF

J gene: TRBJ2-1
V gene: TRBV7-9
clone size: -
CDR3 protein: ASSLSHEQF

J gene: TRBJ2-2
V gene: TRBV19
clone size: -
CDR3 protein: ASSMGERSTGELF

J gene: TRBJ2-3
V gene: TRBV9
clone size: few
CDR3 protein: ASSVGGTTITDTQY

J gene: TRBJ2-7
V gene: TRBV11-2
clone size: -
CDR3 protein: ASTRTEIPYEQY

J gene: TRBJ2-3
V gene: TRBV5-8
clone size: -
CDR3 protein: ASSVGQSLGDTQY

J gene: TRBJ1-5
V gene: TRBV25-1
clone size: -
CDR3 protein: ASSAQGAGVDNQPQH

J gene: TRBJ2-7
V gene: TRBV6-2/TRBV6-3
clone size: -
CDR3 protein: ASSYSNPGPRYEQY

J gene: TRBJ1-3
V gene: TRBV4-1
clone size: -
CDR3 protein: ASSLSPSSGNTIY

J gene: TRBJ1-2
V gene: TRBV4-2
clone size: -
CDR3 protein: ASSQDVGADHGYT

J gene: TRBJ1-5
V gene: TRBV5-1
clone size: -
CDR3 protein: ASSTGQGDQPQH

J gene: TRBJ1-4
V gene: TRBV3-1/TRBV3-2
clone size: -
CDR3 protein: ASSQEGTENEKLF

J gene: TRBJ2-5
V gene: TRBV7-2
clone size: -
CDR3 protein: ASSFGGLGETQY

J gene: TRBJ1-1
V gene: TRBV6-6
clone size: -
CDR3 protein: ASKLTVSPF

J gene: TRBJ2-7
V gene: TRBV2
clone size: -
CDR3 protein: ASTSDGGTPYEQY

J gene: TRBJ2-1
V gene: TRBV18
clone size: -
CDR3 protein: ASRPFGTSGSINEQF